This entry lists 14 T cell receptor beta chains sequenced from one sample in a study of IL-17A CD8 T cells in psoriatic arthritis synovium. Psoriatic arthritis patients had synovial fluid drawn from joints that were actively inflamed. Some clones are missing from TCRdb's copy, which holds only in-frame ones; the method was immunoSEQ multiplex PCR. The data show approximately 2,100 clones, less than 75% seen once. Specimen: memory CD8+ T cells from synovial fluid. Subset reported: bulk memory CD8+ T cells (CD45RA-CD27+/- and CD45RA+CD27-). The origin of the receptors is a human donor with psoriatic arthritis.

The chain carries TRBV30 and TRBJ1-1; no definite D call. The CDR3 is 13 amino acids. Germline loops: CDR1 GTSNPN, CDR2 SVGIG (reference sequence). V shed 2 bases and J shed 4 bases, with 11 bases lying between them. The CDR3, as DNA: TGTGCCTGGAGTACCTGGGGTGGCACTGAAGCTTTCTTT. It translates to CAWSTWGGTEAFF.

V and J are TRBV7-3 and TRBJ2-2; D is possibly TRBD1 or TRBD2 (7 bases each). V was clipped by 5 bases and J by 7 bases, with 20 bases between them. Germline assignment: CDR1 SGHTA and CDR2 FQGTGA. The CDR3 consists of 16 residues. The CDR3 region is CASSPAGDRVFGELFF. The CDR3, as DNA: TGTGCCAGCAGCCCGGCGGGAGACAGGGTGTTCGGGGAGCTGTTTTTT.

This rearrangement joins TRBV7-3 to TRBJ2-2; the match to TRBD2 covers 8 bases. J lost 3 bases, V lost 2 bases, and 2 bases had no gene match. The CDR3 spans 15 residues. Germline-derived CDR1 and CDR2 are SGHTA and FQGTGA. The CDR3 nucleotides are TGTGCCAGCAGCTTAGTAGCGGGATACACCGGGGAGCTGTTTTTT. Protein sequence: CASSLVAGYTGELFF. Combining the CDR3 with reference TRBV7-3 and TRBJ2-2 gives the whole variable domain GAGVSQTPSNKVTEKGKYVELRCDPISGHTALYWYRQSLGQGPEFLIYFQGTGAADDSGLPNDRFFAVRPEGSVSTLKIQRTERGDSAVYLCASSLVAGYTGELFFGEGSRLTVL.

V usage is TRBV6-4 and J usage is TRBJ2-3; 10 positions match TRBD2. The ends lost 5 bases at V and 3 bases at J; junction bases unmatched: 5. The CDR3 has 15 residues. In germline, CDR1 is MRHNA, CDR2 SNTAGT. This CDR3 is CASSRLAGETDTQYF. Here the CDR3 DNA reads TGTGCCAGCAGTAGGCTAGCGGGAGAGACAGATACGCAGTATTTT.

This sequence joins TRBV4-2 and TRBJ2-7, with a tentative D call TRBD2 (5 bases). Per germline, CDR1 LGHNA and CDR2 YNFKEQ. This CDR3 is built from 16 residues. Trimming took 11 bases from V and 1 from J, leaving 24 bases between them. CDR3 region: CAAGPDETSASYEQYF. Here the CDR3 DNA reads TGTGCCGCGGGCCCCGATGAGACCAGCGCATCCTACGAGCAGTACTTC.

This chain links TRBV9 with TRBJ2-3; TRBD2 matches 11 bases. The CDR3 sequence is 16 residues long. CDR1 SGDLS and CDR2 YYNGEE come from the germline V gene. V gave up 4 bases and J gave up 0 bases; unmatched junction bases: 4. CDR3 in DNA: TGTGCCAGCAGCTCAAGGACTAGCGGGAGCACAGATACGCAGTATTTT. Protein: CASSSRTSGSTDTQYF.

The V gene is TRBV4-1, the J gene TRBJ2-2; the D gene is possibly TRBD2 (5 bases). The CDR3 has 15 amino acids. Trimming removed 1 base from V and 6 bases from J, with 12 bases in between. Looked up from germline, CDR1 is MGHRA and CDR2 is YSYEKL. CDR3 loop: CASSQAAGAPGELFF. DNA for the CDR3: TGCGCCAGCAGCCAAGCCGCGGGCGCCCCCGGGGAGCTGTTTTTT.

This clone turned up a few times. The chain recombines TRBV5-8 with TRBJ1-1; possible D gene TRBD1, 5 bases. The CDR3 sequence is 14 residues long. V was trimmed by 4 bases and J by 4 bases, leaving 14 bases between them. Germline CDR1 is SGHTS and CDR2 is YDEGEE. The CDR3 reads CASSPGSGTTEAFF. In DNA form, the CDR3 reads TGTGCCAGCAGCCCCGGCTCGGGGACCACTGAAGCTTTCTTT.

The rearrangement uses TRBV6-5 and TRBJ2-2; D may be TRBD1 (6 bases). The germline V gene encodes CDR1 MNHEY and CDR2 SVGAGI. This CDR3 has 14 residues. Trimming stripped 6 bases from V and 3 bases from J, with 11 bases between. The CDR3 region is CASRADSYTGELFF. The CDR3 DNA sequence: TGTGCCAGCAGGGCGGACAGCTACACCGGGGAGCTGTTTTTT.

About this clone itself: At one of its ends the junction is not consistent with the germline gene, which may arise from a read error. CDR3 in amino acids: CASSLTGLAGDLNEQFF. The CDR3 nucleotides are TGTGCCAGCAGTTTAACCGGACTAGCGGGAGATCTGAATGAGCAGTTCTTC. The rearrangement uses TRBV7-3 and TRBJ2-1, with 13 positions matching TRBD2. CDR1 and CDR2 (germline): SGHTA, FQGTGA. The CDR3 length is 17 residues.

V is TRBV27 and J is TRBJ2-5; 7 nucleotides line up with TRBD2. Germline trimming cut 2 bases from V and 5 bases from J; bases unmatched to any gene: 5. The CDR3 covers 14 residues. Germline lookup yields CDR1 MNHEY and CDR2 SMNVEV (reference sequence). CDR3 amino acids: CASSLGGGRETQYF. DNA of the CDR3: TGTGCCAGCAGTTTAGGGGGGGGAAGGGAGACCCAGTACTTC.

The chain employs TRBV5-6 and TRBJ2-7; D is perhaps TRBD2 (5 bases). CDR3 length: 14 amino acids. The germline V gene encodes CDR1 SGHDT and CDR2 YYEEEE. Trimming removed 1 base from V and 4 bases from J, with 12 bases in between. In DNA form, the CDR3 reads TGTGCCAGCAGCTTGATTTCTAGCAGGTACGAGCAGTACTTC. This codes for CASSLISSRYEQYF.

The chain couples TRBV27 to TRBJ2-2; 14 bases align to TRBD2. Per the germline V gene, CDR1 is MNHEY and CDR2 is SMNVEV (reference sequence). V dropped 6 bases and J dropped 3; count of bases not matched to a gene: 9. This CDR3 is built from 18 residues. CDR3 region: CASRGTSGRTIDTGELFF. The CDR3 DNA reads TGTGCCAGCAGGGGGACTAGCGGGAGAACTATCGACACCGGGGAGCTGTTTTTT.

This clone was counted a few times. The chain couples TRBV28 to TRBJ2-7; the D is unclear. The germline gives CDR1 MDHEN, CDR2 SYDVKM. The CDR3 consists of 13 residues. Deletions cut 3 bases from V and 3 bases from J, with 9 bases between. The CDR3 DNA is TGTGCCAGCAGTTTGGCAGCCTACTACGAGCAGTACTTC. Its protein product is CASSLAAYYEQYF.